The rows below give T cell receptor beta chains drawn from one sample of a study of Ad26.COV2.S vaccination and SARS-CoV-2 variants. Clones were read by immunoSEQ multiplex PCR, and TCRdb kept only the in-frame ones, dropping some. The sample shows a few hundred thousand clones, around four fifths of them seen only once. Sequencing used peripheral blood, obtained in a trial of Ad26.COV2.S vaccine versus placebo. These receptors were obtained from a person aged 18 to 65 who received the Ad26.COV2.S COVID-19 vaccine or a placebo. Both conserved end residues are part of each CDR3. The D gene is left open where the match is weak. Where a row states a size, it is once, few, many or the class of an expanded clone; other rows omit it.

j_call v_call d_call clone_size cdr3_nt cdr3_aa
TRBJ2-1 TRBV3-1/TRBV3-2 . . TGTGCCAGCAGCTTCTCCTACAATGAGCAGTTCTTC CASSFSYNEQFF
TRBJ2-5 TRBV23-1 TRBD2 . TGCGCCAGCAGTCAAGATCGGGCAACCCATCGATGGGAGGGAGAGACCCAGTACTTC CASSQDRATHRWEGETQYF
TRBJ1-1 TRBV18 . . TGTGCCAGCTCACCAGACCCGGACACTGAAGCTTTCTTT CASSPDPDTEAFF
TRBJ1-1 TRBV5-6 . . TGTGCCAGCAGCCCTACGAGGAGGGTGGCCACTGAAGCTTTCTTT CASSPTRRVATEAFF
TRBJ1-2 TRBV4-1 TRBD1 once TGCGCCAGCAGCCATAACCGCGGACAGGGGGTCTACACCTTC CASSHNRGQGVYTF
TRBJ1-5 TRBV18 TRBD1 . TGTGCCAGCTCACCACAGACAGGGCCCGATCAGCCCCAGCATTTT CASSPQTGPDQPQHF
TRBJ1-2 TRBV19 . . TGTGCCAGTAGTACCCCAAACCAGGGAGGTGGCTACACCTTC CASSTPNQGGGYTF
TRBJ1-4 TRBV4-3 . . TGCGCCAGCAGCCAACTCATGGGGCGAACTAATGAAAAACTGTTTTTT CASSQLMGRTNEKLFF
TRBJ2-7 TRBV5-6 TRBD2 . TGTGCCAGCAGCATACTAGCGGGAGTCACCTACGAGCAGTACTTC CASSILAGVTYEQYF
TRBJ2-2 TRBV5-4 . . TGTGCCAGCAGCTTGGGACTAACCGGGGAGCTGTTTTTT CASSLGLTGELFF
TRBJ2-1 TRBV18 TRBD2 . TGTGCCAGCTCACCGGGACTAGCGGGGAACAATGAGCAGTTCTTC CASSPGLAGNNEQFF
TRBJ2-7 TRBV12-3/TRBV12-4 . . TGTGCCAGCAGTCCCGCGTACGGGGCCGAGCAGTACTTC CASSPAYGAEQYF
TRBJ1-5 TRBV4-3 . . TGCGCCAGCAGCCAAGATTTTTACGGGGTTGCTCATCAGCCCCAGCATTTT CASSQDFYGVAHQPQHF
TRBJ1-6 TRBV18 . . TGTGCCAGCTCGCTGGACAGCCAATCACCCCTCCACTTT CASSLDSQSPLHF
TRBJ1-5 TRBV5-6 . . TGTGCCAGCAGCTTGTTGGGGGGACAGCCCCAGCATTTT CASSLLGGQPQHF
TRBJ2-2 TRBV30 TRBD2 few TGTGCCTGGAGTGTACAAGGACTAGCGGAGAACACCGGGGAGCTGTTTTTT CAWSVQGLAENTGELFF
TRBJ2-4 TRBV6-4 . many TGTGCCAGCAGTGACTCAGGGGGGTACATTCAGTACTTC CASSDSGGYIQYF
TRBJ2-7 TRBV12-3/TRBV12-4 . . TGTGCCAGCAGTTCTCCAGGGTCGGGAGAGCAGTACTTC CASSSPGSGEQYF
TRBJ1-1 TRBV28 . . TGTGCCAGCAGTTTATCCTATGGAGGCACTGAAGCTTTCTTT CASSLSYGGTEAFF
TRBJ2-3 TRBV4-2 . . TGTGCCAGCAGCCAAGAAGGGACACCTAGCACAGATACGCAGTATTTT CASSQEGTPSTDTQYF
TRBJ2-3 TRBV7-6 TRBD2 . TGTGCCAGCAGCGCAAAGACTAGCGGGAGTAGCGTAGATACGCAGTATTTT CASSAKTSGSSVDTQYF
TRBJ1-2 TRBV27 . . TGTGCCAGCAGTTTTTCGGGGCAGAGCTATGGCTACACCTTC CASSFSGQSYGYTF
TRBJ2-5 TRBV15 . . TGTGCCACCAGCAGAGAAGTGGGGGGGCCCCTGGGGACCCAGTACTTC CATSREVGGPLGTQYF
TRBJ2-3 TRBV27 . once TGTGCCAGCAGTCGACAGTACACAGATACGCAGTATTTT CASSRQYTDTQYF
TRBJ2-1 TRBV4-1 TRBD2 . TGCGCCAGCAGTCAACCCACTAGCGGGAGGTACAATGAGCAGTTCTTC CASSQPTSGRYNEQFF
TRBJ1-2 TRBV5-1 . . TGCGCCAGCACCGCCTTATCCGGGAGAGAGGCTGGCTACACCTTC CASTALSGREAGYTF
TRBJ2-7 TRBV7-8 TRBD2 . TGTGCCAGCAGCCCGCGGGCTAGCGGGGGGTACGAGCAGTACTTC CASSPRASGGYEQYF
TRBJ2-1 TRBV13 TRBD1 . TGTGCCAGCAGCCCTGACAGGGGGTCCGATGAGCAGTTCTTC CASSPDRGSDEQFF
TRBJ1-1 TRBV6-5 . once TGTGCCAGCAGTTACGCAGGGGCTGGTTCCACTGAAGCTTTCTTT CASSYAGAGSTEAFF
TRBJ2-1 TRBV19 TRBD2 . TGTGCCAGTAGCAGATTTAGCGGGCAACTCTACAATGAGCAGTTCTTC CASSRFSGQLYNEQFF
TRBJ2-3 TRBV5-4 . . TGTGCCAGCAGCTTGATGGGTAGCAGGAGCACAGATACGCAGTATTTT CASSLMGSRSTDTQYF
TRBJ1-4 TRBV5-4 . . TGTGCCATGGGGCGGATTAATGAAAAACTGTTTTTT CAMGRINEKLFF
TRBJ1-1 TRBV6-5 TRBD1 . TGTGCCAGCAGTAGGTTCAGGGGGCTTAACACTGAAGCTTTCTTT CASSRFRGLNTEAFF
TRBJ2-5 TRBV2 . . TGTGCCACCCTTAAGACAGGTCTGGAGACCCAGTACTTC CATLKTGLETQYF
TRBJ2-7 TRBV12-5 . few TGTGCTAGTGCCTGGAGGGGGGGGCCGAACTACGAGCAGTACTTC CASAWRGGPNYEQYF
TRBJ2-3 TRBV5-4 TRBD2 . TGTGCCAGCAGTCCCCGACTAGCGGCAAGCACAGATACGCAGTATTTT CASSPRLAASTDTQYF
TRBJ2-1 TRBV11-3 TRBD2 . TGTGCCAGCAGCTTAGATCGCGGAGCGGGAGGGCAGTTCTTC CASSLDRGAGGQFF
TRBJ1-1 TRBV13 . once TGTGCCAGCAGCTCGCGGCGGGGGACGGATATGAACACTGAAGCTTTCTTT CASSSRRGTDMNTEAFF
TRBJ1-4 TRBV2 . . TGTGCCAGCACCCGGGGGGCGGAAAAACTGTTTTTT CASTRGAEKLFF
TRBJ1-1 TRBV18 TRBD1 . TGTGCCAGCTCACCATCAGGCCGGGACAGGGGAACTGAAGCTTTCTTT CASSPSGRDRGTEAFF
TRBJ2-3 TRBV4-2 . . TGTGCCAGCAGCCAATCCCGGGCCTCGGGAACAACTACGCAGTATTTT CASSQSRASGTTTQYF
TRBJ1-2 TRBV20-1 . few TGCAGTGTAGGCGGCTACACCTTC CSVGGYTF
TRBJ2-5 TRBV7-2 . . TGTGCCAGCAGCTTAGTTCGGGCAGAGACCCAGTACTTC CASSLVRAETQYF
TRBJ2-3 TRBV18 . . TGTGCCAGCTCACCTTCTCAGGGGCGCACAGATACGCAGTATTTT CASSPSQGRTDTQYF
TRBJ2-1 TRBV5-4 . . TGTGCCAGCAGCACCTGGGCCAGCTCCTACAATGAGCAGTTCTTC CASSTWASSYNEQFF
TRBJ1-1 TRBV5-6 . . TGTGCCAGCACCTTTCGAGGAGAGATTCTCATGAACACTGAAGCTTTCTTT CASTFRGEILMNTEAFF
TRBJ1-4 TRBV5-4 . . TGTGCCAGCAGCTTAGGGGAAGAAGAAAAACTGTTTTTT CASSLGEEEKLFF
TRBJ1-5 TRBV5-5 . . TGTGCCAGTGCGGTAGGCCTTAGCAATCAGCCCCAGCATTTT CASAVGLSNQPQHF
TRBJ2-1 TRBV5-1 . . TGCGCCAGCAGCTTAGACATCGTGGGCTACAATGAGCAGTTCTTC CASSLDIVGYNEQFF
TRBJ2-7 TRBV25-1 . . TGTGCCAGCGCCAAGAGTGGGGGGGCAGAAGAGCAGTACTTC CASAKSGGAEEQYF